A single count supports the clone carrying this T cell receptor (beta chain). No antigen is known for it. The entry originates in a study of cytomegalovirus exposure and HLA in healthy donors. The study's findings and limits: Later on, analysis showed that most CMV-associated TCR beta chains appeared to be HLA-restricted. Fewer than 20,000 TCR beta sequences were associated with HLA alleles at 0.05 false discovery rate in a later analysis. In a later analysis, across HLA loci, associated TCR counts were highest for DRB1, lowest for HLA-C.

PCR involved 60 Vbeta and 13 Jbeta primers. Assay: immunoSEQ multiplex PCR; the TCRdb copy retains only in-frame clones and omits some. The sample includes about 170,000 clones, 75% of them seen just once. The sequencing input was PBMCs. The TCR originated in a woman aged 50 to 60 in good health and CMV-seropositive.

The CDR3 DNA follows: TGTGCCAGCTCACCAGAGGGGGCTAACTATGGCTACACCTTC. It encodes CASSPEGANYGYTF. The chain couples TRBV18 to TRBJ1-2; a weak D match, TRBD1 (6 bases). Germline assignment: CDR1 KGHSH and CDR2 LQKENI. The CDR3 consists of 14 residues. The V gene lost 2 bases and the J gene lost 0 bases, with 7 bases spanning the gap.